The 5 T cell receptor beta chains below come from one sample, sequenced in a study of shared clonotypes between healthy human individuals. Method: immunoSEQ multiplex PCR; TCRdb's copy keeps in-frame clones and lacks some. Here the sample spans roughly 500,000 clones, around 78% being singletons. Sequenced sample: PBMCs. The receptor set was obtained from a woman between 40 and 50 years old in good health. Some clones in this sample may be carry-over from other donors' samples.

The V gene is TRBV11-2, the J gene TRBJ2-7; D may be TRBD2 (6 bases). The V end was cut by 5 bases, the J end by 5 bases, with 19 bases between. The germline gives CDR1 SGHAT, CDR2 FQNNGV. The CDR3 consists of 15 residues. CDR3 amino acids: CASSTRDSRWDEQYF. The CDR3 DNA follows: TGTGCCAGCAGCACTCGGGACTCCCGGTGGGACGAGCAGTACTTC.

The rearrangement links TRBV5-1 to TRBJ2-1; D is unclear. The CDR3 contains 15 residues. Germline CDR1 SGHRS, CDR2 YFSETQ. The germline V and J ends were trimmed by 0 bases and 0 bases, with 7 bases remaining between them. CDR3 residues: CASSLEVGSYNEQFF. The CDR3 DNA reads TGCGCCAGCAGCTTGGAGGTGGGCTCCTACAATGAGCAGTTCTTC. Filled out from reference TRBV5-1 and TRBJ2-1, the complete variable domain reads KAGVTQTPRYLIKTRGQQVTLSCSPISGHRSVSWYQQTPGQGLQFLFEYFSETQRNKGNFPGRFSGRQFSNSRSEMNVSTLELGDSALYLCASSLEVGSYNEQFFGPGTRLTVL.

The chain couples TRBV7-8 to TRBJ2-4; 9 nucleotides agree with TRBD1. The V gene end was trimmed by 3 bases and the J gene end by 6 bases; junction bases not matched to a gene: 6. Looked up from germline, CDR1 is SGHVS and CDR2 is FQNEAQ. The CDR3 sequence is 15 residues long. The CDR3 here is CASSFDRGTLNIQYF. The CDR3 bases are TGTGCCAGCAGCTTCGACAGGGGGACCTTAAACATTCAGTACTTC.

This clone has just one count. CDR3 nucleotide sequence: TGTGCCAGCAGCCGCACAGGGTTGAACGAAAAACTGTTTTTT. Translation: CASSRTGLNEKLFF. The chain couples TRBV28 to TRBJ1-4, with TRBD1 as a possible D gene (6 bases). This CDR3 is 14 amino acids long. Germline V gives CDR1 MDHEN, CDR2 SYDVKM. Between the trimmed V and J ends, which lost 6 bases and 8 bases, there was a span of 16 bases.

The V and J genes are TRBV30 and TRBJ2-2, with D possibly matching TRBD2 (5 bases). The V end lost 4 bases, the J end lost 1 base, and 7 bases lay between the germline ends. This CDR3 spans 13 amino acids. CDR1 and CDR2 from the germline V gene are GTSNPN and SVGIG (reference sequence). Here the CDR3 reads CAWTSKNTGELFF. In DNA, the CDR3 is TGTGCCTGGACTAGCAAGAACACCGGGGAGCTGTTTTTT. The whole variable domain, remainder taken from reference TRBV30 and TRBJ2-2, is SQTIHQWPATLVQPVGSPLSLECTVEGTSNPNLYWYRQAAGRGLQLLFYSVGIGQISSEVPQNLSASRPQDRQFILSSKKLLLSDSGFYLCAWTSKNTGELFFGEGSRLTVL.